This T cell receptor (beta chain) was obtained from a study of glioma-infiltrating T cells after dendritic cell vaccination. This clone occurred once. Up to about 2 ug genomic DNA was used for TCRB CDR3 amplification. Produced via immunoSEQ multiplex PCR; TCRdb's table is partial and in-frame only. The data hold some 90,000 clones, with roughly 77% observed a single time. The time point denotes: after dendritic cell vaccination, including at tumor progression/relapse. This TCR derives from a human donor with glioblastoma. Sequenced here: blood, sampled after dendritic cell vaccination.

The CDR3 DNA follows: TGTGCCAGCAGCTGGCCCGAAATTCACAGGGGGATTAACTATGGCTACACCTTC. It yields the protein CASSWPEIHRGINYGYTF. This chain connects TRBV7-2 to TRBJ1-2, with 8 bases aligning to TRBD1. After removal of 4 bases from V and 1 base from J, the junction contained 14 bases not matched to a gene. CDR1 is SGHTA and CDR2 is FQGNSA in the germline V gene. This CDR3 is built from 18 residues. Complete variable domain (other parts from reference TRBV7-2 and TRBJ1-2): GAGVSQSPSNKVTEKGKDVELRCDPISGHTALYWYRQSLGQGLEFLIYFQGNSAPDKSGLPSDRFSAERTGGSVSTLTIQRTQQEDSAVYLCASSWPEIHRGINYGYTFGSGTRLTVV.